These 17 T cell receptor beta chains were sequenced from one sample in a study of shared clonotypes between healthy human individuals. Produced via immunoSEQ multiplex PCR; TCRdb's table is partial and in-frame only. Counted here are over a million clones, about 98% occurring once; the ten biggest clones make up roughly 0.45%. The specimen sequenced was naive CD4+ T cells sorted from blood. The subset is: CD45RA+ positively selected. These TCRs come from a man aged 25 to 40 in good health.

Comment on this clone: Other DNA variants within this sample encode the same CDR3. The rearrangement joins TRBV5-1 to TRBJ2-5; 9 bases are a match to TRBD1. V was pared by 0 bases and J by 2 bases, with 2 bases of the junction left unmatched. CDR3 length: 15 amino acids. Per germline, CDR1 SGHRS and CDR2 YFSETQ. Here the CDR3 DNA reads TGCGCCAGCAGCTTGGGCGACAGGGGGCAAGAGACCCAGTACTTC. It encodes CASSLGDRGQETQYF.

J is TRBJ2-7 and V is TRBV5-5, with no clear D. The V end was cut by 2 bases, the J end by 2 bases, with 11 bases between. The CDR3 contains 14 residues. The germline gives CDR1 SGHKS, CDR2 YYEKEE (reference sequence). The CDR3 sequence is CASSLYFQTYEQYF. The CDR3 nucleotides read TGTGCCAGCAGCTTATATTTCCAGACCTACGAGCAGTACTTC.

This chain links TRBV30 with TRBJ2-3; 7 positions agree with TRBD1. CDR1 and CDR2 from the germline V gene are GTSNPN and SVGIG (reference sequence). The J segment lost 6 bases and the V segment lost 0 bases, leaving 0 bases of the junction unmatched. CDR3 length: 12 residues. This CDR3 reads CAWSVGGDTQYF. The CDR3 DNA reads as TGTGCCTGGAGTGTAGGGGGCGATACGCAGTATTTT.

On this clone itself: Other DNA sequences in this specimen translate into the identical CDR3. The CDR3 is CASSSTSTDTQYF. The DNA of the CDR3 is TGTGCCAGCTCATCCACATCCACAGATACGCAGTATTTT. The rearrangement joins TRBV18 to TRBJ2-3, with no clear D. Germline V gene lookup returns CDR1 KGHSH and CDR2 LQKENI. CDR3 length: 13 amino acids. V was cut by 5 bases and J by 2 bases, with 8 bases left in between.

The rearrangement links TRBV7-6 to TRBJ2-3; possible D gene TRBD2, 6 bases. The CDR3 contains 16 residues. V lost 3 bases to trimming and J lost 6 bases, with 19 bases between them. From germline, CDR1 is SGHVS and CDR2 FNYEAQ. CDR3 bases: TGTGCCAGCAGCTTGCCCCGGGACTTCCGGGGGGATACGCAGTATTTT. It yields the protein CASSLPRDFRGDTQYF.

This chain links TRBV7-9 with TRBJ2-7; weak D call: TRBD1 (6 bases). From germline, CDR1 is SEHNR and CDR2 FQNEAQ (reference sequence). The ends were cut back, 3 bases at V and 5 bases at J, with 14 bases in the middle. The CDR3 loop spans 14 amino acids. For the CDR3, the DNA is TGTGCCAGCAGCTTCATACAGGGCCCTCACGAGCAGTACTTC. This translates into CASSFIQGPHEQYF.

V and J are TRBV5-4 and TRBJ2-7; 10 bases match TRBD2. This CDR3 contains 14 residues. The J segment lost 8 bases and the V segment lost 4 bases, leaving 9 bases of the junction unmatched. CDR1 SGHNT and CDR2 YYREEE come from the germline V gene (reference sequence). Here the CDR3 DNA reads TGTGCCAGCAGCGTGAGGACTAGCGGCTCTCAGCAGTACTTC. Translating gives CASSVRTSGSQQYF. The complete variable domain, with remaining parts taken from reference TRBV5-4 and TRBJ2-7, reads ETGVTQSPTHLIKTRGQQVTLRCSSQSGHNTVSWYQQALGQGPQFIFQYYREEENGRGNFPPRFSGLQFPNYSSELNVNALELDDSALYLCASSVRTSGSQQYFGPGTRLTVT.

CDR3: CASGGGNTIYF. CDR3 coding DNA: TGTGCCAGCGGGGGAGGAAACACCATATATTTT. J is TRBJ1-3 and V is TRBV2; D may be TRBD1 (5 bases). V shed 8 bases and J shed 4 bases, with 6 bases lying between them. This CDR3 comprises 11 residues. Germline V gives CDR1 SNHLY, CDR2 FYNNEI.

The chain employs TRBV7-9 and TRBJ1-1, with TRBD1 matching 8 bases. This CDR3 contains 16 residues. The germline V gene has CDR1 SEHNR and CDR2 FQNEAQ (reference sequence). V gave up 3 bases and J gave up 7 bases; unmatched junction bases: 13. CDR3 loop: CASSFPLRGQAGEAFF. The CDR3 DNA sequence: TGTGCCAGCAGCTTTCCACTCCGGGGACAGGCTGGTGAAGCTTTCTTT.

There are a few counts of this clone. The DNA for the CDR3 is TGCAGCGTTGAAGTTCAGGGGGCGGGCTACACCTTC. Translated, it gives CSVEVQGAGYTF. The chain employs TRBV29-1 and TRBJ1-2; 8 nucleotides match TRBD1. This CDR3 has 12 amino acids. Germline V lookup: CDR1 SQVTM, CDR2 ANQGSEA. The junction had 3 bases not matched to a gene; V was cut back by 1 base and J by 8 bases.

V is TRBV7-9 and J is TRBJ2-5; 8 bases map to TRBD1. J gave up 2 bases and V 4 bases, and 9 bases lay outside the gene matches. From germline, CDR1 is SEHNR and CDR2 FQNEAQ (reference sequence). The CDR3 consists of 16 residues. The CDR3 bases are TGTGCCAGCAGCTCCCCCAGGGGGCGTAGGCAAGAGACCCAGTACTTC. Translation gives CASSSPRGRRQETQYF.

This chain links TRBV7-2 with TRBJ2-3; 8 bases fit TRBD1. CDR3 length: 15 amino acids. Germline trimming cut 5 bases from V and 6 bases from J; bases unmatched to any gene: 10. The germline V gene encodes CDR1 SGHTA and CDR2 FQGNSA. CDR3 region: CASSPNRQGRDTQYF. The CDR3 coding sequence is TGTGCCAGCAGCCCGAATCGACAGGGGAGGGATACGCAGTATTTT.

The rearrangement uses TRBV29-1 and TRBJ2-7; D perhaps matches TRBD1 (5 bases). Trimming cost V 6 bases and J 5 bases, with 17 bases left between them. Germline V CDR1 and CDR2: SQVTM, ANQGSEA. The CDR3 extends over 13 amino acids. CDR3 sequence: CSVGRGPTDEQYF. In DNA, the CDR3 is TGCAGCGTCGGAAGAGGCCCGACAGACGAGCAGTACTTC.

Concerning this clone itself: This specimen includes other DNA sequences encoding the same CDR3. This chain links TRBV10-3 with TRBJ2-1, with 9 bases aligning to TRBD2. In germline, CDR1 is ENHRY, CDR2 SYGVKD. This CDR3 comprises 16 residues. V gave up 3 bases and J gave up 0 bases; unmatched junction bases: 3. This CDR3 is CAISDSSGSSYNEQFF. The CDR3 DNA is TGTGCCATCAGTGATAGTAGCGGGAGCTCCTACAATGAGCAGTTCTTC.

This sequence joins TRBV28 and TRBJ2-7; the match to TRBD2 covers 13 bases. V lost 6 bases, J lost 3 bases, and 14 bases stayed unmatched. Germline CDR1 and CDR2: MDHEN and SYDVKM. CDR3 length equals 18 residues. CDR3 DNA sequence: TGTGCCAGCAGCCCTAGCCCGCCCGGACTAGCGGGAGTCTACGAGCAGTACTTC. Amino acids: CASSPSPPGLAGVYEQYF.

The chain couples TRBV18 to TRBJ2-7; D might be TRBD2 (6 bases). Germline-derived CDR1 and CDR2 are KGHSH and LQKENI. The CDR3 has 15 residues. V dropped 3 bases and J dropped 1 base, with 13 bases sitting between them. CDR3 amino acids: CASSPGRTLSYEQYF. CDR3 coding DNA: TGTGCCAGCTCACCGGGGAGGACTCTTTCCTACGAGCAGTACTTC.

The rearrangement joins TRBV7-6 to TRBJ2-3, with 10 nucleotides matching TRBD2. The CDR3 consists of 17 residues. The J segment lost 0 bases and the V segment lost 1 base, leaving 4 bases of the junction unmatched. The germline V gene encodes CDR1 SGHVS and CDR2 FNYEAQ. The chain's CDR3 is CASSLGTSGGSTDTQYF. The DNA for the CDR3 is TGTGCCAGCAGCTTAGGGACTAGCGGAGGGAGCACAGATACGCAGTATTTT. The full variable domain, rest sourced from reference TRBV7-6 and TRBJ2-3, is GAGVSQSPRYKVTKRGQDVALRCDPISGHVSLYWYRQALGQGPEFLTYFNYEAQQDKSGLPNDRFSAERPEGSISTLTIQRTEQRDSAMYRCASSLGTSGGSTDTQYFGPGTRLTVL.